A selection of T cell receptor beta chains follows, all from one sample in a study of T cells in Graves' hyperthyroidism and ophthalmopathy. TCRdb passed the multiplex PCR reads through MiXCR, listing each CDR3 protein once. The sample includes under 350,000 distinct CDR3 sequences, roughly an eighth of them seen just once. The specimen sequenced was blood. The receptors were sampled from a woman aged 40 to 49 with Graves' ophthalmopathy. Both conserved end residues are trimmed from each CDR3.

V: TRBV19; J: TRBJ2-1; CDR3: ASSMRTPDSRYNEQF
V: TRBV20-1; J: TRBJ2-7; CDR3: SARDLGYEQY
V: TRBV25-1; J: TRBJ2-5; CDR3: ASSDPNLIAGSETQY
V: TRBV24-1; J: TRBJ2-5; CDR3: ATSDSDGQETQY
V: TRBV30; J: TRBJ2-4; CDR3: AREGVAKNIQY
V: TRBV20-1; J: TRBJ2-3; CDR3: SARDEGSTDTQY
V: TRBV6-1; J: TRBJ2-1; CDR3: ASRLAVYNEQF
V: TRBV2; J: TRBJ2-7; CDR3: ASSAQVNSYEQY
V: TRBV6-5; J: TRBJ2-4; CDR3: ASSFSTEGAKNIQY
V: TRBV5-1; J: TRBJ1-1; CDR3: ASSLDAANTEAF
V: TRBV6-2/TRBV6-3; J: TRBJ1-2; CDR3: ASSKRGLEPNYGYT
V: TRBV7-2; J: TRBJ1-1; CDR3: ASSFRGEYTEAF
V: TRBV10-3; J: TRBJ2-3; CDR3: AISNLGTSGRRSGTDTQY
V: TRBV11-2; J: TRBJ1-1; CDR3: ASNRNRAGTEAF
V: TRBV19; J: TRBJ1-1; CDR3: ASSIGMGYTEAF
V: TRBV19; J: TRBJ2-1; CDR3: ASSIVSNNEQF
V: TRBV15; J: TRBJ1-4; CDR3: ATSRDRGVLEKLF
V: TRBV4-1; J: TRBJ2-5; CDR3: ASRNRGGPGETQY